The clone carrying this TCR beta chain appeared many times. Its antigen is not identified. This record comes from a study of identical twins. Whole-study results and caveats: Conclusions leaned on cross-sectional statistical analysis and did not track the same donors over time.

The CDR3 length is 15 residues. Trimming stripped 0 bases from V and 1 base from J, with 6 bases between. Germline-derived CDR1 and CDR2 are MNHEY and SVGAGI. MiXCR was run by TCRdb on the 5' RACE reads, yielding one entry per CDR3 protein. The table has approximately 680,000 distinct CDR3 sequences, about 7% seen once. Each donor was a healthy Caucasian. The same sample was also used in a study of yellow fever vaccine responses in identical twins.

The origin of this receptor is a woman between 18 and 29 years old in good health. The specimen was PBMCs. This chain uses TRBV6-5 with TRBJ2-2; D possibly corresponds to TRBD1 (5 bases). DNA for the CDR3: TGTGCCAGCAGTTACTCAGGGGTGAACACCGGGGAGCTGTTTTTT. It codes for CASSYSGVNTGELFF.